Listed here are 20 T cell receptor beta chains from one sample, sequenced in a study of shared clonotypes between healthy human individuals. Clones were read by immunoSEQ multiplex PCR, and TCRdb kept only the in-frame ones, dropping some. The sample shows about 2.4 million clones, 90% to 95% of them seen only once. Sequencing was done on a sample of naive CD4+ T cells from PBMCs. As to subset: CD45RA+ positively selected. Receptors originate from a man younger than 35 in good health. Some clones in this sample may be carry-over from other donors' samples.

Details on this clone: Other DNA sequences in this specimen translate into the identical CDR3. The V gene is TRBV7-9, the J gene TRBJ1-1; 7 bases fit TRBD1. The germline CDR1 and CDR2 sequences are SEHNR and FQNEAQ (reference sequence). The CDR3 contains 15 residues. Unmatched junction bases numbered 6, after V lost 4 bases and J lost 1 base. Written as DNA, the CDR3 is TGTGCCAGCAGCTCCGACAGGGTGGGGAACACTGAAGCTTTCTTT. This translates into CASSSDRVGNTEAFF.

The chain employs TRBV6-1 and TRBJ2-7; 9 bases line up with TRBD1. This CDR3 contains 15 residues. The germline V gene encodes CDR1 MNHNS and CDR2 SASEGT. After removal of 4 bases from V and 6 bases from J, the junction contained 10 bases not matched to a gene. CDR3 sequence reads: CASSAIGTGISEQYF. The CDR3 region has the DNA TGTGCCAGCAGTGCCATTGGGACAGGGATCAGCGAGCAGTACTTC.

Details on this clone: Within the sample, other DNA sequences also encode this same CDR3. This chain joins TRBV28 and TRBJ1-5; D is undetermined. Germline values: CDR1 MDHEN, CDR2 SYDVKM. V was trimmed by 6 bases and J by 2 bases, leaving 14 bases between them. CDR3 length equals 15 residues. In nucleotides, the CDR3 is TGTGCCAGCAGCCCCTCGGGAGGAGGCAATCAGCCCCAGCATTTT. This gives the protein CASSPSGGGNQPQHF. The full variable domain, in which reference TRBV28 and TRBJ1-5 provide the parts outside the CDR3, is DVKVTQSSRYLVKRTGEKVFLECVQDMDHENMFWYRQDPGLGLRLIYFSYDVKMKEKGDIPEGYSVSREKKERFSLILESASTNQTSMYLCASSPSGGGNQPQHFGDGTRLSIL.

The chain couples TRBV11-2 to TRBJ2-1; 7 bases map to TRBD2. The ends lost 1 base at V and 12 bases at J; junction bases unmatched: 3. The CDR3 totals 12 residues. CDR1 and CDR2 (germline): SGHAT, FQNNGV. The CDR3 DNA is TGTGCCAGCAGCTTAGGGACTAGGATGCAGTTCTTC. This codes for CASSLGTRMQFF.

The gene calls are TRBV2 and TRBJ2-1; 9 positions match TRBD2. CDR1 is SNHLY, CDR2 FYNNEI, per germline. The CDR3 sequence is 14 residues long. V trimming: 2 bases; J trimming: 10 bases; junction bases outside the gene matches: 6. In DNA, the CDR3 is TGTGCCAGCAGTGAATCGGAGCGGGAGGTGGAGCAGTTCTTC. Its translation is CASSESEREVEQFF. Complete variable domain (other parts from reference TRBV2 and TRBJ2-1): EPEVTQTPSHQVTQMGQEVILRCVPISNHLYFYWYRQILGQKVEFLVSFYNNEISEKSEIFDDQFSVERPDGSNFTLKIRSTKLEDSAMYFCASSESEREVEQFFGPGTRLTVL.

The chain recombines TRBV14 with TRBJ1-2; no definite D call. CDR1 and CDR2 from the germline V gene are SGHDN and FVKESK. Trimming pared 2 bases from V and 5 bases from J, leaving 12 bases between. The CDR3 is 14 amino acids. CDR3: CASSQLSERYGYTF. DNA for the CDR3: TGTGCCAGCAGCCAACTGTCAGAACGATATGGCTACACCTTC. Supplemented by reference TRBV14 and TRBJ1-2, the full variable domain reads EAGVTQFPSHSVIEKGQTVTLRCDPISGHDNLYWYRRVMGKEIKFLLHFVKESKQDESGMPNNRFLAERTGGTYSTLKVQPAELEDSGVYFCASSQLSERYGYTFGSGTRLTVV.

As regards this clone: Germline is not matched at one junction end, which may reflect a read error. The rearrangement joins TRBV7-9 to TRBJ2-5; D is possibly TRBD1 (5 bases). The CDR3 has 14 amino acids. Germline V gene data show CDR1 as SEHNR and CDR2 as FQNEAQ (reference sequence). CDR3 bases: TGTGCCAGCAGCTTAGGTTGGGGCCCAGAGGCCCAGTACTTC. Its protein is CASSLGWGPEAQYF. Filled out from reference TRBV7-9 and TRBJ2-5, the complete variable domain reads DTGVSQNPRHKITKRGQNVTFRCDPISEHNRLYWYRQTLGQGPEFLTYFQNEAQLEKSRLLSDRFSAERPKGSFSTLEIQRTEQGDSAMYLCASSLGWGPEAQYFGPGTRLLVL.

The chain employs TRBV10-3 and TRBJ2-1; 9 nucleotides align to TRBD2. V lost 8 bases and J lost 7; bases outside the gene matches: 12. CDR3 length equals 15 residues. Germline assignment: CDR1 ENHRY and CDR2 SYGVKD. DNA of the CDR3: TGTGCCATCCGACCCCCTGCGGGAGGGTTGAATGAGCAGTTCTTC. This encodes CAIRPPAGGLNEQFF.

On this clone itself: The same CDR3 arises from other DNA sequences in this sample as well. V usage is TRBV7-3 and J usage is TRBJ1-1; D may be TRBD1 (5 bases). V was pared by 5 bases and J by 2 bases, with 9 bases between. The CDR3 spans 13 residues. Germline-derived CDR1 and CDR2 are SGHTA and FQGTGA. CDR3 sequence: CASSIGANTEAFF. The CDR3 DNA is TGTGCCAGCAGCATAGGGGCCAACACTGAAGCTTTCTTT.

The gene calls are TRBV5-1 and TRBJ2-5, with 12 positions matching TRBD2. The ends lost 0 bases at V and 1 base at J; junction bases unmatched: 10. The V gene's germline CDR1 is SGHRS and CDR2 YFSETQ. The CDR3 has 19 residues. CDR3 loop: CASSLGWTSGTWSQETQYF. The CDR3, as DNA: TGCGCCAGCAGCTTGGGCTGGACTAGCGGGACTTGGTCCCAAGAGACCCAGTACTTC.

The gene calls are TRBV10-1 and TRBJ1-1; D is ambiguous. The CDR3 is 13 amino acids. CDR1 is WNHNN, CDR2 SYGVQD, per germline (reference sequence). V was trimmed by 4 bases and J by 3 bases, leaving 9 bases between them. The chain's CDR3 is CASSGNLDTEAFF. The CDR3 DNA is TGCGCCAGCAGTGGGAACCTTGACACTGAAGCTTTCTTT.

The chain recombines TRBV28 with TRBJ2-5; no definite D call. The CDR3 sequence is 14 residues long. The V gene's germline CDR1 is MDHEN and CDR2 SYDVKM. The V end lost 6 bases, the J end lost 5 bases, and 16 bases lay between the germline ends. The CDR3, as DNA: TGTGCCAGCAGGGCCAATGTCCGCCGGGAGACCCAGTACTTC. Protein: CASRANVRRETQYF.

The gene calls are TRBV23-1 and TRBJ2-7; no definite D call. TRBV23-1 is labeled an ORF, and its function is uncertain. V was clipped by 1 base and J by 3 bases, with 10 bases between them. The CDR3 covers 14 residues. The CDR3 spells CASSQLGPSYEQYF. CDR3 DNA: TGCGCCAGCAGTCAATTAGGCCCTAGCTACGAGCAGTACTTC.

CDR3: CASRRQGPSYEQYF. The DNA for the CDR3 is TGTGCCAGCAGGAGACAGGGTCCCTCGTACGAGCAGTACTTC. The chain employs TRBV21-1 and TRBJ2-7; no check of the table's D call, TRBD1, against the DNA was made. TRBV21-1 is a pseudogene. This CDR3 contains 14 residues.

This clone came up once. The V call is TRBV5-1, the J call TRBJ2-7; weak D call: TRBD2 (6 bases). Looked up from germline, CDR1 is SGHRS and CDR2 is YFSETQ. The CDR3 contains 15 residues. Between the trimmed V and J ends, which lost 7 bases and 0 bases, there was a span of 17 bases. Here the CDR3 DNA reads TGCGCCAGCCAATCCAGCGTGGGACTCTCCTACGAGCAGTACTTC. Amino acid sequence: CASQSSVGLSYEQYF.

The J gene is TRBJ1-1, the V gene TRBV7-9; weak D call: TRBD1 (5 bases). The length of the CDR3 is 16 residues. Germline values: CDR1 SEHNR, CDR2 FQNEAQ (reference sequence). V was clipped by 1 base and J by 1 base, with 13 bases between them. The CDR3 DNA reads TGTGCCAGCAGCTTAGGGGCGGGACGGACGAACACTGAAGCTTTCTTT. Protein product: CASSLGAGRTNTEAFF. The full variable domain, its missing parts supplied by reference TRBV7-9 and TRBJ1-1, is DTGVSQNPRHKITKRGQNVTFRCDPISEHNRLYWYRQTLGQGPEFLTYFQNEAQLEKSRLLSDRFSAERPKGSFSTLEIQRTEQGDSAMYLCASSLGAGRTNTEAFFGQGTRLTVV.

V gene TRBV30 combines with J gene TRBJ2-7; D is ambiguous. CDR3 length: 14 amino acids. V was trimmed by 4 bases and J by 2 bases, leaving 15 bases between them. The germline gives CDR1 GTSNPN, CDR2 SVGIG (reference sequence). CDR3 protein: CAWTREILAYEQYF. CDR3 sequence (DNA): TGTGCCTGGACAAGGGAAATCCTTGCCTACGAGCAGTACTTC.

The gene calls are TRBV28 and TRBJ2-1, with D possibly being TRBD2 (6 bases). This CDR3 comprises 16 residues. Looked up from germline, CDR1 is MDHEN and CDR2 is SYDVKM. V lost 5 bases, J lost 5 bases, and 19 bases lay in between. The CDR3 nucleotides read TGTGCCAGCAGTAGCTCCGCGGGACTCAACCACAATGAGCAGTTCTTC. The encoded protein is CASSSSAGLNHNEQFF.

The V and J genes are TRBV28 and TRBJ2-5; 9 bases match TRBD2. V lost 5 bases to trimming and J lost 5 bases; unmatched junction nucleotides: 3. From germline, CDR1 is MDHEN and CDR2 SYDVKM. The CDR3 loop spans 13 amino acids. CDR3 in amino acids: CASSRREGETQYF. CDR3 nucleotides: TGTGCCAGCAGTCGGCGGGAGGGGGAGACCCAGTACTTC.

This sequence joins TRBV4-3 and TRBJ2-3; 11 nucleotides agree with TRBD2. Germline V gene data show CDR1 as LGHNA and CDR2 as YSLEER. The V and J ends lost 2 bases and 5 bases, in that order; junction bases with no gene match: 6. This CDR3 has 16 residues. CDR3 region: CASSQIAGGPVDTQYF. The CDR3 nucleotides read TGCGCCAGCAGCCAAATAGCGGGAGGGCCGGTAGATACGCAGTATTTT.